Listed below are T cell receptor beta chains from one sample, sequenced in a study of regulatory T cells in long-lasting Graves disease. One entry per CDR3 protein results from TCRdb running MiXCR on the multiplex PCR reads. The sample lists around 250,000 distinct CDR3 sequences; around 20% were seen once. Source: peripheral blood mononuclear cells (PBMCs), taken at new diagnosis, from a patient treated with antithyroid drugs. The receptors originated from a female donor with Graves disease. Both conserved end residues are part of each CDR3. The D gene is left open where the match is weak. Some rows have no size entry. The others give once, few or many, or a class for an expanded clone.

>many|TRBJ1-1|.|TRBV7-3
CASSPGGGQGTEAFF
>many|TRBJ1-1|.|TRBV19
CASSHRDTRSVEAFF
>.|TRBJ2-2|TRBD1|TRBV6-1
CASSLFERNAGTGGFGGELFF
>.|TRBJ1-3|.|TRBV6-1
CASSARMAGNTIYF
>many|TRBJ1-1|.|TRBV18
CASSGSLKDTEAFF
>once|TRBJ1-1|.|TRBV20-1
CSARVHPRQEMIRIRAFF
>many|TRBJ2-5|.|TRBV2
CASSEVNHQETQYF
>many|TRBJ1-1|.|TRBV20-1
CSARGGQVNTEAFF
>.|TRBJ2-2|.|TRBV5-4
CASSFDQGGVGELFF
>.|TRBJ2-3|TRBD1|TRBV5-1
CASSFLGQGTDTQYF
>many|TRBJ1-2|.|TRBV10-3
CAISWGSGYTF
>many|TRBJ2-7|.|TRBV9
CASSSADEQYF
>many|TRBJ2-1|.|TRBV11-2
CASSLVRGSGNEQFF
>many|TRBJ2-7|TRBD1|TRBV6-2/TRBV6-3
CASTKDRDQIEQYF
>many|TRBJ2-2|TRBD2|TRBV19
CASRTTRAGDAGELFF
>many|TRBJ2-7|TRBD1|TRBV27
CASSSSGGYEQYF
>many|TRBJ2-1|.|TRBV11-2
CASSFSSRGSYNEQFF
>many|TRBJ1-2|TRBD1|TRBV11-2
CASSHGQGYGYTF
>.|TRBJ2-5|TRBD2|TRBV5-1
CASSPRTSGETQYF
>few|TRBJ1-2|.|TRBV3-1
CASSQEGTGGYTF
>few|TRBJ1-2|.|TRBV9
CASSSLSGQGNYGYTF
>few|TRBJ2-7|TRBD1|TRBV6-1
CASSAGTGETYEQYF
>.|TRBJ1-2|.|TRBV19
CASSIPGDGDYGYTF
>few|TRBJ2-2|TRBD2|TRBV5-1
CASSLVSSGYTGELFF
>many|TRBJ1-5|.|TRBV7-2
CASSLGATTGENQPQHF
>few|TRBJ1-6|.|TRBV27
CASRQTTLLGSPLHF
>many|TRBJ2-3|.|TRBV2
CASNRQASTDTQYF
>many|TRBJ2-3|TRBD2|TRBV20-1
CSAPPQRGGGSSSTDTQYF